Presented here are 25 T cell receptor beta chains from one specimen sequenced in a study of shared clonotypes between healthy human individuals. Data came from immunoSEQ multiplex PCR; TCRdb stores just in-frame clones and leaves some out. The table shows about 2.2 million clones, with roughly 93% occurring only once. Naive CD8 cells lacked CD45RO and underwent positive selection for CCR7, leaving out terminally differentiated effector memory CD45RA+ cells. Sequencing was done on a sample of naive CD8+ T cells from PBMCs. These receptors came from a man between 18 and 35 years old in good health. Some clones in this sample may be carry-over from other donors' samples.

Points on this clone: The same CDR3 can be traced to other DNA sequences in this sample. The rearrangement uses TRBV27 and TRBJ2-3; TRBD2 aligns across 13 bases. The ends lost 5 bases at V and 3 bases at J; junction bases unmatched: 5. The CDR3 spans 16 residues. Germline lookup yields CDR1 MNHEY and CDR2 SMNVEV (reference sequence). The CDR3 sequence: CASSPGLAGATDTQYF. The CDR3 bases are TGTGCCAGCAGTCCCGGACTAGCGGGAGCTACAGATACGCAGTATTTT.

The rearrangement joins TRBV30 to TRBJ2-1; 7 bases match TRBD2. V lost 1 base to trimming and J lost 7 bases; unmatched junction nucleotides: 7. Germline lookup yields CDR1 GTSNPN and CDR2 SVGIG (reference sequence). This CDR3 has 14 amino acids. CDR3 loop: CAWSGWGGKNEQFF. The DNA of the CDR3 is TGTGCCTGGAGTGGCTGGGGGGGGAAAAATGAGCAGTTCTTC. The full variable domain, with the rest looked up from reference TRBV30 and TRBJ2-1, is SQTIHQWPATLVQPVGSPLSLECTVEGTSNPNLYWYRQAAGRGLQLLFYSVGIGQISSEVPQNLSASRPQDRQFILSSKKLLLSDSGFYLCAWSGWGGKNEQFFGPGTRLTVL.

The J gene is TRBJ2-1, the V gene TRBV7-8, with 7 bases that match TRBD2. The CDR3 has 13 residues. Germline CDR1 reads SGHVS; CDR2 reads FQNEAQ. V was clipped by 6 bases and J by 6 bases; unmatched bases: 5. The DNA for the CDR3 is TGTGCCAGCAGGAGGGCGGGAGCCAATGAGCAGTTCTTC. Translation: CASRRAGANEQFF.

V usage is TRBV10-1 and J usage is TRBJ2-7; D remains ambiguous. The CDR3 covers 12 residues. V was pared by 9 bases and J by 6 bases, with 15 bases between. CDR1 is WNHNN, CDR2 SYGVQD, per germline (reference sequence). CDR3 nucleotides: TGCGCCAGGTATAAAGAGGAATGCGAGCAGTACTTC. This translates into CARYKEECEQYF.

J is TRBJ1-2 and V is TRBV9; 7 nucleotides align to TRBD1. The CDR3 has 18 residues. V shed 0 bases, J shed 4 bases, and the junction held 15 bases outside the gene matches. Germline CDR1 is SGDLS and CDR2 is YYNGEE. CDR3 region: CASSVDPANPGTVYGYTF. CDR3 bases: TGTGCCAGCAGCGTAGACCCCGCCAACCCCGGGACAGTCTATGGCTACACCTTC.

The CDR3 region has the DNA TGTGCCAGCAGCTTATCAGGGCTCAATCATGGCTACACCTTC. It codes for CASSLSGLNHGYTF. The chain employs TRBV7-9 and TRBJ1-2; maybe TRBD1 (5 bases). CDR1 is SEHNR and CDR2 is FQNEAQ in the germline V gene (reference sequence). This CDR3 has 14 amino acids. Between the trimmed V and J ends, which lost 2 bases and 6 bases, there was a span of 13 bases.

The rearrangement links TRBV11-2 to TRBJ2-2; possibly TRBD1 for D (6 bases). Germline CDR1 SGHAT, CDR2 FQNNGV. This CDR3 spans 16 amino acids. V was pared by 4 bases and J by 3 bases, with 15 bases between. The CDR3 region has the DNA TGTGCCAGCAGCTCGTTCCTAGGGGGATACACCGGGGAGCTGTTTTTT. Translated, it gives CASSSFLGGYTGELFF.

The chain recombines TRBV7-6 with TRBJ2-1; TRBD2 matches 10 bases. This CDR3 is 21 amino acids long. Germline lookup yields CDR1 SGHVS and CDR2 FNYEAQ. J lost 6 bases, V lost 5 bases, and 25 bases had no gene match. CDR3 amino acids: CASSASKIGLAAPQAPNEQFF. The CDR3 bases are TGTGCCAGCAGCGCGAGCAAGATAGGACTAGCGGCCCCCCAAGCCCCCAATGAGCAGTTCTTC.

The J gene is TRBJ2-1, the V gene TRBV4-1; TRBD2 matches at 10 bases. Per germline, CDR1 MGHRA and CDR2 YSYEKL. The length of the CDR3 is 15 residues. Unmatched junction bases numbered 2, after V lost 1 base and J lost 5 bases. CDR3 region: CASSQASGRDNEQFF. The CDR3 coding sequence is TGCGCCAGCAGCCAAGCTAGCGGGAGAGACAATGAGCAGTTCTTC.

The V and J genes are TRBV9 and TRBJ1-2, with 8 positions matching TRBD1. Germline lookup yields CDR1 SGDLS and CDR2 YYNGEE. This CDR3 is built from 14 residues. Trimming took 1 base from V and 6 from J; bases not matched to a gene: 5. CDR3: CASSVSGQGDGYTF. CDR3 nucleotide sequence: TGTGCCAGCAGCGTATCCGGACAGGGCGATGGCTACACCTTC.

The V gene is TRBV30, the J gene TRBJ2-7, with D uncertain. The CDR3 spans 14 residues. V was shortened by 3 bases and J by 0 bases, with 12 bases between the two germline ends. Germline CDR1 and CDR2: GTSNPN and SVGIG (reference sequence). CDR3 bases: TGTGCCTGGAGCGTAGGTTTTAGCTCCTACGAGCAGTACTTC. Amino acids: CAWSVGFSSYEQYF.

The chain is built from TRBV28 and TRBJ2-1; possibly TRBD2 for D (6 bases). Trimming cost V 6 bases and J 10 bases, with 19 bases left between them. Germline CDR1 MDHEN, CDR2 SYDVKM. The CDR3 is 14 residues long. The chain's CDR3 is CASSPPWTMREQFF. CDR3 DNA sequence: TGTGCCAGCAGCCCTCCCTGGACTATGAGGGAGCAGTTCTTC.

The gene calls are TRBV7-2 and TRBJ2-7, with D tentatively TRBD1 (5 bases). The CDR3 extends over 16 amino acids. The V gene's germline CDR1 is SGHTA and CDR2 FQGNSA. Trimming left V 5 bases short and J 3 bases short, with 20 bases between. The CDR3 coding sequence is TGTGCCAGCAGCACAGGCGACTCGAAGCCCCTCTACGAGCAGTACTTC. It specifies CASSTGDSKPLYEQYF. The complete variable domain, with remaining parts taken from reference TRBV7-2 and TRBJ2-7, reads GAGVSQSPSNKVTEKGKDVELRCDPISGHTALYWYRQSLGQGLEFLIYFQGNSAPDKSGLPSDRFSAERTGGSVSTLTIQRTQQEDSAVYLCASSTGDSKPLYEQYFGPGTRLTVT.

Concerning this clone itself: The sample carries other DNA sequences with the same CDR3. The V call is TRBV27, the J call TRBJ2-2; TRBD1 or TRBD2 may be the D gene (5 bases each). This CDR3 is 13 amino acids long. Germline V lookup: CDR1 MNHEY, CDR2 SMNVEV (reference sequence). V shed 6 bases and J shed 6 bases, with 11 bases lying between them. CDR3 loop: CASSPRGAGELFF. CDR3 nucleotide sequence: TGTGCCAGCAGCCCAAGAGGGGCCGGGGAGCTGTTTTTT.

This clone was counted once. The chain is built from TRBV7-2 and TRBJ1-2, with TRBD1 matching 12 bases. The CDR3 is 17 residues long. The V gene end was trimmed by 2 bases and the J gene end by 0 bases; junction bases not matched to a gene: 4. CDR1 is SGHTA and CDR2 is FQGNSA in the germline V gene. The CDR3 DNA reads TGTGCCAGCAGCTTACGGGACAGGGGGCTCACTAACTATGGCTACACCTTC. Residues: CASSLRDRGLTNYGYTF.

A note on this clone: Other DNA sequences of this sample code for an identical CDR3. The V gene is TRBV9, the J gene TRBJ1-1; D is unclear. Trimming cost V 5 bases and J 1 base, with 9 bases left between them. This CDR3 has 13 amino acids. From germline, CDR1 is SGDLS and CDR2 YYNGEE. The CDR3 spells CASSDSGNTEAFF. The CDR3 DNA follows: TGTGCCAGCAGTGACTCAGGGAACACTGAAGCTTTCTTT. Combining the CDR3 with reference TRBV9 and TRBJ1-1 gives the whole variable domain DSGVTQTPKHLITATGQRVTLRCSPRSGDLSVYWYQQSLDQGLQFLIQYYNGEERAKGNILERFSAQQFPDLHSELNLSSLELGDSALYFCASSDSGNTEAFFGQGTRLTVV.

The rearrangement links TRBV30 to TRBJ2-7, with D possibly matching TRBD1 (6 bases). The CDR3 covers 12 residues. V shed 8 bases and J shed 3 bases, with 14 bases lying between them. Germline V lookup: CDR1 GTSNPN, CDR2 SVGIG (reference sequence). The CDR3 protein is CAGTGHHYEQYF. Here the CDR3 DNA reads TGTGCCGGAACGGGACACCACTACGAGCAGTACTTC.

Only one count was recorded for this clone. This chain uses TRBV7-7 with TRBJ2-1, with D unresolved. V was clipped by 1 base and J by 2 bases, with 12 bases between them. The CDR3 spans 16 residues. Germline loops: CDR1 SSHAT, CDR2 FNYEAQ (reference sequence). CDR3 loop: CASSLDGITAYNEQFF. Written as DNA, the CDR3 is TGTGCCAGCAGCTTAGATGGGATCACCGCCTACAATGAGCAGTTCTTC.

V usage is TRBV29-1 and J usage is TRBJ2-7, with TRBD2 identical over 7 bases. V shed 5 bases, J shed 3 bases, and the junction held 7 bases outside the gene matches. From germline, CDR1 is SQVTM and CDR2 ANQGSEA. This CDR3 has 13 amino acids. CDR3 loop: CSVYSGIHYEQYF. CDR3 DNA: TGCAGCGTTTACAGCGGGATCCACTACGAGCAGTACTTC.

The rearrangement links TRBV5-6 to TRBJ2-7; TRBD1 or TRBD2 may be the D gene (5 bases each). CDR3 length equals 15 residues. Germline-derived CDR1 and CDR2 are SGHDT and YYEEEE. Trimming left V 0 bases short and J 4 bases short, with 14 bases between. In DNA, the CDR3 is TGTGCCAGCAGCTTGGTCGGGGCGCAGCGGTACGAGCAGTACTTC. Protein product: CASSLVGAQRYEQYF.

This clone came up once. The chain uses TRBV27 and TRBJ2-1; D gene uncertain. The CDR3 contains 15 residues. Trimming stripped 5 bases from V and 0 bases from J, with 11 bases between. The germline V gene has CDR1 MNHEY and CDR2 SMNVEV (reference sequence). CDR3 nucleotides: TGTGCCAGCAGTGCCGGGCCGAGCTCCTACAATGAGCAGTTCTTC. Translating it yields CASSAGPSSYNEQFF.

The CDR3 region has the DNA TGTGCCAGCAGCGTAGCAGCAGGTCCACTCTACGAGCAGTACTTC. Its protein is CASSVAAGPLYEQYF. J is TRBJ2-7 and V is TRBV9; the D is unclear. This CDR3 is 15 amino acids long. Germline lookup yields CDR1 SGDLS and CDR2 YYNGEE. The ends were cut back, 0 bases at V and 3 bases at J, with 13 bases in the middle.

This clone was recorded only once. The rearrangement uses TRBV6-6 and TRBJ2-7, with 8 bases aligning to TRBD1. The CDR3 extends over 14 amino acids. The germline V gene has CDR1 MNHNY and CDR2 SVGAGI (reference sequence). After removal of 5 bases from V and 2 bases from J, the junction contained 5 bases not matched to a gene. The CDR3 DNA reads TGTGCCAGCAGTAGCCGGACAGGGACCTACGAGCAGTACTTC. Its protein is CASSSRTGTYEQYF.

This clone was found once. The chain combines TRBV19 with TRBJ2-1, with TRBD2 matching over 9 bases. CDR1 and CDR2 (germline): LNHDA, SQIVND (reference sequence). V lost 5 bases, J lost 2 bases, and 4 bases stayed unmatched. This CDR3 spans 15 amino acids. The DNA of the CDR3 is TGTGCCAGTAGTGTTCTAGCGGGAACCTACAATGAGCAGTTCTTC. Translated, it gives CASSVLAGTYNEQFF.

V usage is TRBV4-3 and J usage is TRBJ2-1; 9 nucleotides agree with TRBD2. Trimming removed 5 bases from V and 4 bases from J; junction bases left unmatched: 6. This CDR3 has 15 residues. The germline V gene has CDR1 LGHNA and CDR2 YSLEER. CDR3 sequence: CASSARLADYNEQFF. The DNA of the CDR3 is TGCGCCAGCAGCGCACGACTAGCGGATTACAATGAGCAGTTCTTC.